Shown below are 2 T cell receptor beta chains from a single sample sequenced in a study of T cells after yellow fever vaccination. TCRdb analysed the 5' RACE reads with MiXCR anew, one entry per CDR3 protein. The table lists around 65,000 distinct CDR3 sequences, about 6% of them singletons. The specimen comprised CD4+ T cells sorted from PBMCs, sampled more than 14 days after the first yellow fever vaccination. These receptors all come from a man between 18 and 29 years old who received the YFV17D yellow fever vaccine.

This clonotype was counted many times. The genes are TRBV28 and TRBJ1-1; D might be TRBD1 (6 bases). The ends were cut back, 4 bases at V and 1 base at J, with 19 bases in the middle. Germline V gene lookup returns CDR1 MDHEN and CDR2 SYDVKM. The CDR3 has 17 residues. The CDR3 sequence is CASSYYRVGGPNTEAFF. The CDR3 nucleotides read TGTGCCAGCAGTTATTACAGGGTAGGCGGTCCGAACACTGAAGCTTTCTTT.

There are many counts of this clonotype. V is TRBV7-2 and J is TRBJ2-1; 11 bases are a match to TRBD2. The CDR3 is 16 residues long. V trimming: 1 base; J trimming: 5 bases; junction bases outside the gene matches: 4. Germline V gene data show CDR1 as SGHTA and CDR2 as FQGNSA. The CDR3 loop reads CASSLGGTSGNNEQFF. For the CDR3, the DNA is TGTGCCAGCAGCTTAGGGGGGACTAGCGGAAACAATGAGCAGTTCTTC.